The entry that follows covers one T cell receptor beta chain sequence. Sequencing of TCR beta drew on CD8+ and CD4+ T cells from blood. CD8+ and CD4+ T cells were negatively isolated; TEMRA cells were FACS-enriched. The data originate from a study of CD8 T cells in Susac syndrome. The RNA input was roughly 0.45 to 1 ug, and it was reverse transcribed with random hexamers. TCRdb itself ran the immunoSEQ multiplex PCR reads through MiXCR, one entry per CDR3 protein. This sample has over 100,000 distinct CDR3 sequences, with roughly 95% found just once. Material: CD4+ T cells from PBMCs. The source is a human donor in good health.

CDR3 bases: TGTGCCAGCAGCTTAGCACAGGGGGCAAACGAGCAGTACTTC. This translates into CASSLAQGANEQYF. The rearrangement joins TRBV7-2 to TRBJ2-7, with TRBD1 matching over 9 bases. The V gene's germline CDR1 is SGHTA and CDR2 FQGNSA. The V gene end was trimmed by 0 bases and the J gene end by 5 bases; junction bases not matched to a gene: 2. The CDR3 contains 14 residues.